This T cell receptor beta chain was identified during a study of blood T cell repertoires in COVID-19. The germline V and J ends were trimmed by 10 bases and 7 bases, with 21 bases remaining between them. Germline V lookup: CDR1 SGHNT, CDR2 YYREEE (reference sequence). This CDR3 has 15 amino acids. Authors' processing steps: Amplifying reference gene primers gave estimates of nucleated cell counts. The table came from immunoSEQ multiplex PCR; TCRdb's copy has only in-frame clones and leaves some out. The D gene and trimming were derived from the DNA, and the V and J assignments and clone size from that table. The data show 180,000 or so clones, approximately 81% seen once.

The chain links TRBV5-4 to TRBJ1-6; D is unresolved. This TCR came from a person aged 70 to 79 with COVID-19, enrolled during active disease. The sequenced sample was peripheral blood. The CDR3 loop reads CASKPFANVNSPLHF. The CDR3 DNA sequence: TGTGCCTCCAAGCCATTCGCCAATGTGAATTCACCCCTCCACTTT.